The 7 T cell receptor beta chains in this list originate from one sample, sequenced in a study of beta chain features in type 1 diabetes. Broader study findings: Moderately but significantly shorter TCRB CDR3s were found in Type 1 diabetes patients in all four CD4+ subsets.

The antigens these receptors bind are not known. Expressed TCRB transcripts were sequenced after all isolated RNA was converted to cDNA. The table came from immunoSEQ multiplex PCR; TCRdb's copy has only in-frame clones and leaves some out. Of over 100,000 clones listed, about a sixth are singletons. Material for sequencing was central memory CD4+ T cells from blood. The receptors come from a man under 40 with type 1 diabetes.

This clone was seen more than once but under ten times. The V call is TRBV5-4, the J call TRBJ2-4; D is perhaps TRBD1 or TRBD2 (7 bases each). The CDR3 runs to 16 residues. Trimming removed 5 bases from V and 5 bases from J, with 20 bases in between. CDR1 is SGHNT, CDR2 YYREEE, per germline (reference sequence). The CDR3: CASSHSGGEIQNIQYF. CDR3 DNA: TGTGCCAGCAGTCATTCAGGGGGGGAAATCCAAAACATTCAGTACTTC.

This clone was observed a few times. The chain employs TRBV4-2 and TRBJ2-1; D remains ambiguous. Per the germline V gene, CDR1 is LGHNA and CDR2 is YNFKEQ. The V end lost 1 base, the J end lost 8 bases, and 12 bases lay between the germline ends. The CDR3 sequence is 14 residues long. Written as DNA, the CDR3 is TGTGCCAGCAGCCAAGGGGCAAATTGGGATGAGCAGTTCTTC. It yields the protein CASSQGANWDEQFF.

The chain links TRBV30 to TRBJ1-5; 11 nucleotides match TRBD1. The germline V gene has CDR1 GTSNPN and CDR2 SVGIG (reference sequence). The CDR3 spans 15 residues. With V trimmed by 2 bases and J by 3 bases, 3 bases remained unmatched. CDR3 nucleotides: TGTGCCTGGAGTAAGGGACAGGGGGACAATCAGCCCCAGCATTTT. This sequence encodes CAWSKGQGDNQPQHF.

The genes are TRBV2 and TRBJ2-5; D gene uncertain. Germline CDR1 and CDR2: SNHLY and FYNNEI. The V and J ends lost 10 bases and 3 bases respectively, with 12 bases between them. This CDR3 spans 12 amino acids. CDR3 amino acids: CAIRMGKETQYF. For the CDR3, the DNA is TGTGCCATCCGCATGGGGAAAGAGACCCAGTACTTC.

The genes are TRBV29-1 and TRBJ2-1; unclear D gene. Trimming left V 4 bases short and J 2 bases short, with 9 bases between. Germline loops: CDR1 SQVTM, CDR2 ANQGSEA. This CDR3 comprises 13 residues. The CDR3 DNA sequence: TGCAGCGTTGTACCTGATACCTACAATGAGCAGTTCTTC. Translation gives CSVVPDTYNEQFF.

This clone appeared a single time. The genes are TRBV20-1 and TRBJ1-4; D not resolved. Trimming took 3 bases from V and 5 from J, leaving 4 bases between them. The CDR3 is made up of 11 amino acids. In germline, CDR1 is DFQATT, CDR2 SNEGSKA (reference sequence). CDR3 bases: TGCAGTGCTAGGACGAATGAAAAACTGTTTTTT. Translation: CSARTNEKLFF.

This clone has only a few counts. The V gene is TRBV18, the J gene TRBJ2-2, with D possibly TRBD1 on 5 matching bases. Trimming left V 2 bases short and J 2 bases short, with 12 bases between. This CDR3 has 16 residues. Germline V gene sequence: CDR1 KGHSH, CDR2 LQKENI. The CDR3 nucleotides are TGTGCCAGCTCACCATATCTGGACACAAACACCGGGGAGCTGTTTTTT. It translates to CASSPYLDTNTGELFF.